The entry that follows covers one T cell receptor beta chain sequence. TCRdb's copy holds only in-frame clones and misses some; the assay was immunoSEQ multiplex PCR. The sample shows 270,000 or so clones, approximately 89% of them seen only once. This entry is derived from a study of blood T cell repertoires in COVID-19. The germline gives CDR1 SGHTA, CDR2 FQGNSA. V trimming: 0 bases; J trimming: 4 bases; junction bases outside the gene matches: 7. This CDR3 has 17 residues. The gene calls are TRBV7-2 and TRBJ2-7, with 12 bases identical to TRBD1. Sequencing was done on a sample of peripheral blood. The receptor comes from a woman under 40 with COVID-19, enrolled during active disease. CDR3 region: CASSLAGQGARRYEQYF. DNA for the CDR3: TGTGCCAGCAGCTTAGCGGGACAGGGGGCGCGGAGGTACGAGCAGTACTTC.